The T cell receptor beta chain described here comes from a study of cytomegalovirus exposure and HLA in healthy donors. PCR involved 60 Vbeta and 13 Jbeta primers. Libraries were prepared by immunoSEQ multiplex PCR; TCRdb keeps only in-frame clonotypes and omits some of them. Of roughly 170,000 clones in the sample, about 72% were seen once. Sequences were obtained from PBMCs. This sequence was found in a girl between 5 and 17 years old in good health and CMV-seronegative.

CDR3 DNA sequence: TGTGCCAGCAGCCATCTCACAGGCACCGGGGAGCTGTTTTTT. This codes for CASSHLTGTGELFF. V is TRBV4-2 and J is TRBJ2-2; a weak D match, TRBD1 (5 bases). Germline values: CDR1 LGHNA, CDR2 YNFKEQ. The V end was cut by 3 bases, the J end by 4 bases, with 9 bases between. This CDR3 has 14 amino acids.